What follows describes a single T cell receptor (beta chain). The target antigen is unknown. Using immunoSEQ multiplex PCR, the repertoire was profiled, and TCRdb retains in-frame clones only, with some absent. The data show 65,000 or so clones, over 90% seen once. The V and J ends lost 11 bases and 5 bases respectively, with 18 bases between them. CDR1 ENHRY and CDR2 SYGVKD come from the germline V gene. There are 13 residues in the CDR3. The sample comes from a study of OX40 agonist ivuxolimab in advanced cancers. Study overall: A history of anti-PD-1, anti-PD-L1 or anti-CTLA-4 therapy was acceptable, and approximately 39% had some.

Study outcomes and limitations: In general, CD8+ T cells held more expanded clones than CD4+ did, on average. At doses 0.1 to 3.0 mg/kg, CD4+ and CD8+ clones expanded.

The gene calls are TRBV10-3 and TRBJ1-2, with a weak D call TRBD1 (5 bases). This receptor was obtained from an adult with an advanced solid tumor such as melanoma, head and neck, liver or kidney cancer. The sequences come from CD4+ or CD8+ T cells sorted from blood, collected in a trial of the OX40 agonist ivuxolimab. The CDR3 DNA reads as TGTGCCGCAGGGACCGAGAGGGGATATGGCTACACCTTC. Amino acids: CAAGTERGYGYTF.